These 10 T cell receptor beta chains share one sample of origin, sequenced in a study of CD8+CD57+ T cells in acquired aplastic anemia. Patients chosen for sequencing had CD8+CD57+ cells that had expanded, as shown by flow cytometry. Genomic DNA constituted the template upon which TCR beta VDJ and CDR3 profiling was performed. TCRdb independently ran MiXCR on the reads; one entry per CDR3 protein. The sample includes about 200,000 distinct CDR3 sequences, about half of them seen just once. Sequenced material: sorted CD4+, CD8+, or CD8+CD57+ T cells (not recorded which) from PBMCs. The receptors here all came from a human donor with aplastic anemia.

This clonotype was recorded many times. J is TRBJ1-1 and V is TRBV19, with D possibly TRBD1 on 6 matching bases. Germline V gene data show CDR1 as LNHDA and CDR2 as SQIVND (reference sequence). The V gene lost 7 bases and the J gene lost 6 bases, with 21 bases spanning the gap. The CDR3 length is 15 residues. The CDR3 reads CASTLGQGWMAEAFF. In nucleotides, the CDR3 is TGTGCCAGTACCCTCGGGCAGGGGTGGATGGCTGAAGCTTTCTTT.

The chain carries TRBV7-2 and TRBJ1-2, with 10 bases fitting TRBD1. V shed 0 bases and J 8 bases; nucleotides not matched to a gene: 6. The germline V gene has CDR1 SGHTA and CDR2 FQGNSA. The CDR3 is made up of 15 amino acids. The CDR3 is CASSLATGTGDGYTF. The CDR3 DNA follows: TGTGCCAGCAGCTTAGCTACCGGGACAGGGGACGGCTACACCTTC.

In this sample, this clonotype turned up a few times. The CDR3 coding sequence is TGTGCCAGCAGTTTGCCTAACAGGGCAAGAGAGACCCAGTACTTC. This sequence encodes CASSLPNRARETQYF. V gene TRBV28 combines with J gene TRBJ2-5; D possibly corresponds to TRBD1 (6 bases). Trimming stripped 3 bases from V and 4 bases from J, with 15 bases between. This CDR3 contains 15 residues. Germline-derived CDR1 and CDR2 are MDHEN and SYDVKM.

This clonotype was recorded many times. V usage is TRBV11-2 and J usage is TRBJ2-3, with 8 nucleotides matching TRBD2. Germline trimming cut 3 bases from V and 8 bases from J; bases unmatched to any gene: 7. The length of the CDR3 is 14 residues. Germline loops: CDR1 SGHAT, CDR2 FQNNGV. In DNA, the CDR3 is TGTGCCAGCAGCTTCCCGGGACTAGAGATTACGCAGTATTTT. Translated, it gives CASSFPGLEITQYF. The full variable domain, its missing parts supplied by reference TRBV11-2 and TRBJ2-3, is EAGVAQSPRYKIIEKRQSVAFWCNPISGHATLYWYQQILGQGPKLLIQFQNNGVVDDSQLPKDRFSAERLKGVDSTLKIQPAKLEDSAVYLCASSFPGLEITQYFGPGTRLTVL.

The gene calls are TRBV7-9 and TRBJ2-7; no clear D. The length of the CDR3 is 13 residues. Trimming stripped 4 bases from V and 4 bases from J, with 11 bases between. The germline gives CDR1 SEHNR, CDR2 FQNEAQ (reference sequence). The CDR3 reads CASSSPTTYEQYF. CDR3 sequence (DNA): TGTGCCAGCAGCTCGCCGACGACATACGAGCAGTACTTC.

The CDR3 sequence: CASSLRQGDLVYGYTF. The CDR3 DNA sequence: TGTGCCAGCAGCTTACGACAGGGTGATTTAGTTTATGGCTACACCTTC. The chain has TRBV7-3 and TRBJ1-2, with 7 bases matching TRBD1. The germline gives CDR1 SGHTA, CDR2 FQGTGA. V lost 2 bases to trimming and J lost 5 bases; unmatched junction nucleotides: 11. This CDR3 has 16 residues.

In this sample, this clonotype turned up once. CDR3 region: CATSRYNYGYTF. CDR3 nucleotide sequence: TGTGCCACCAGCAGATACAACTATGGCTACACCTTC. V and J are TRBV15 and TRBJ1-2; the D is unclear. Germline loops: CDR1 LNHNV, CDR2 YYDKDF (reference sequence). The V and J ends lost 2 bases and 2 bases respectively, with 3 bases between them. CDR3 length: 12 residues.

This clonotype was seen ten or more times. The chain joins TRBV4-1 to TRBJ2-5, with TRBD1 identical over 9 bases. This CDR3 has 14 amino acids. V was clipped by 5 bases and J by 4 bases; unmatched bases: 5. Germline lookup yields CDR1 MGHRA and CDR2 YSYEKL. The CDR3 nucleotides are TGCGCCAGCAGCAAAGGGACAGGGAGAGAGACCCAGTACTTC. It codes for CASSKGTGRETQYF.

This clonotype was found many times. The V and J genes are TRBV7-9 and TRBJ1-2; unclear D gene. Germline-derived CDR1 and CDR2 are SEHNR and FQNEAQ (reference sequence). Trimming cost V 3 bases and J 8 bases, with 19 bases left between them. The CDR3 sequence is 15 residues long. CDR3 DNA sequence: TGTGCCAGCAGCTTCGGTCTTACGGGGTCGGAAGGCTACACCTTC. Amino acids: CASSFGLTGSEGYTF.

This clonotype is a singleton in its sample. The rearrangement uses TRBV6-2 or TRBV6-3 and TRBJ1-5, with TRBD1 identical over 9 bases. The CDR3 spans 17 residues. CDR1 is MNHEY and CDR2 is SVGEGT in the germline V gene. The V segment lost 6 bases and the J segment 0 bases; nucleotides outside the gene matches: 9. The CDR3 DNA sequence: TGTGCCAGCAGGCGCACCGGGACAGGGCATAGCAATCAGCCCCAGCATTTT. Translated, it gives CASRRTGTGHSNQPQHF.